This TCR beta chain was sequenced for a study of monozygotic twins with cystic fibrosis. Produced via immunoSEQ multiplex PCR; TCRdb's table is partial and in-frame only. Altogether more than 9,500 clones are present, 65% to 90% being singletons, with the ten largest covering 0.45% to 0.55%. The CDR3 is 12 amino acids. Trimming took 8 bases from V and 0 from J, leaving 7 bases between them. Germline-derived CDR1 and CDR2 are LNHDA and SQIVND (reference sequence). V is TRBV19 and J is TRBJ1-1; no definite D call. The sequence derives from a man aged 18 to 35 with cystic fibrosis. Sample: blood. The CDR3 protein is CASAGLNTEAFF. CDR3 nucleotide sequence: TGTGCCAGTGCCGGGCTGAACACTGAAGCTTTCTTT.